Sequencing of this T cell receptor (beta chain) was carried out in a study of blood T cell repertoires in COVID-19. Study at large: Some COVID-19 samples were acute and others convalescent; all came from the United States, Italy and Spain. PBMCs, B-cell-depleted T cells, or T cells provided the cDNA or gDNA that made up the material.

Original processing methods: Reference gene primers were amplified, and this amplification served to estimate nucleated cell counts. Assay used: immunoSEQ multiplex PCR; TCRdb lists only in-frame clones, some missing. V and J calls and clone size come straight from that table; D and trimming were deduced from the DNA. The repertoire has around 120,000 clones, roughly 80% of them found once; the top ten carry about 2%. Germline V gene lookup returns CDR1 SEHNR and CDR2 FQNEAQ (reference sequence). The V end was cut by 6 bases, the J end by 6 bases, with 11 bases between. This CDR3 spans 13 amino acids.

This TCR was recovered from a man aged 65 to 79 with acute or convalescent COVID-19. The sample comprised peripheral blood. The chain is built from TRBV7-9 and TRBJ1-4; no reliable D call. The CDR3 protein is CASRLGSDEKLFF. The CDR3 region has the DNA TGTGCCAGCAGACTAGGGAGCGATGAAAAACTGTTTTTT.